The 17 T cell receptor beta chains given below trace back to one sample, sequenced in a study of blood T cell repertoires in COVID-19. The protocol was immunoSEQ multiplex PCR, while the TCRdb copy is restricted to in-frame clones and leaves out a portion. The top ten clones hold more than 1.5% of a sample with under 200,000 clones, around 83% of them seen once. Sequenced sample: peripheral blood. The receptors come from a human donor in a cohort sampled during active COVID-19.

The chain is built from TRBV6-5 and TRBJ1-2; possible D gene TRBD1, 6 bases. The germline V and J ends were trimmed by 0 bases and 4 bases, with 15 bases remaining between them. Per germline, CDR1 MNHEY and CDR2 SVGAGI. This CDR3 has 16 amino acids. In DNA form, the CDR3 reads TGTGCCAGCAGTTACTCCTCGGGCCTCAGGGGCTATGGCTACACCTTC. Protein product: CASSYSSGLRGYGYTF.

The chain employs TRBV7-3 and TRBJ1-5, with 7 bases matching TRBD1. The CDR3 has 19 amino acids. Germline trimming cut 5 bases from V and 7 bases from J; bases unmatched to any gene: 23. Per germline, CDR1 SGHTA and CDR2 FQGTGA. The CDR3 nucleotides read TGTGCCAGCAGCCCCCAGGACTACCGGACAGGTCGATCGGGCCAGCCCCAGCATTTT. Translation gives CASSPQDYRTGRSGQPQHF. Based on the CDR3 plus reference TRBV7-3 and TRBJ1-5, the full variable domain is GAGVSQTPSNKVTEKGKYVELRCDPISGHTALYWYRQSLGQGPEFLIYFQGTGAADDSGLPNDRFFAVRPEGSVSTLKIQRTERGDSAVYLCASSPQDYRTGRSGQPQHFGDGTRLSIL.

This sequence joins TRBV28 and TRBJ1-2, with no clear D. The V end lost 4 bases, the J end lost 8 bases, and 8 bases lay between the germline ends. The CDR3 contains 11 residues. Germline lookup yields CDR1 MDHEN and CDR2 SYDVKM. The DNA of the CDR3 is TGTGCCAGCAGTTCCGTAGAGGGCTACACCTTC. Translated: CASSSVEGYTF.

Here the CDR3 reads CASSTGLAGEYEQYF. As DNA, the CDR3 is TGTGCCAGCAGTACCGGACTAGCGGGAGAATACGAGCAGTACTTC. The genes are TRBV25-1 and TRBJ2-7, with 13 bases fitting TRBD2. J was trimmed by 4 bases and V by 5 bases; bases with no gene match: 5. Germline loops: CDR1 MGHDK, CDR2 SYGVNS. The CDR3 sequence is 15 residues long.

The chain links TRBV6-4 to TRBJ2-3; 12 bases agree with TRBD1. V was clipped by 6 bases and J by 2 bases; unmatched bases: 3. CDR1 MRHNA and CDR2 SNTAGT come from the germline V gene. The CDR3 totals 15 residues. CDR3: CASSKGQGATDTQYF. Written as DNA, the CDR3 is TGTGCCAGCAGCAAGGGACAGGGGGCCACAGATACGCAGTATTTT.

The gene calls are TRBV25-1 and TRBJ2-7; TRBD1 agrees at 9 bases. Germline-derived CDR1 and CDR2 are MGHDK and SYGVNS. V trimming: 4 bases; J trimming: 5 bases; junction bases outside the gene matches: 6. The CDR3 totals 14 residues. The CDR3 spells CASSGQGQGHEQYF. The CDR3 DNA is TGTGCCAGCAGTGGTCAGGGACAGGGACACGAGCAGTACTTC.

The chain has TRBV7-3 and TRBJ2-5, with 11 bases fitting TRBD2. Germline loops: CDR1 SGHTA, CDR2 FQGTGA. The CDR3 runs to 17 residues. J was trimmed by 2 bases and V by 1 base; bases with no gene match: 6. The CDR3 bases are TGTGCCAGCAGCTTAATTGGCCCTAGCGGGGGGCAAGAGACCCAGTACTTC. Its protein product is CASSLIGPSGGQETQYF.

This chain joins TRBV6-2 or TRBV6-3 and TRBJ1-1, with 7 bases lining up with TRBD1. Per the germline V gene, CDR1 is MNHEY and CDR2 is SVGEGT. This CDR3 has 14 amino acids. V was pared by 0 bases and J by 4 bases, with 2 bases of the junction left unmatched. CDR3 sequence (DNA): TGTGCCAGCAGTTACTCGACAGGGCGCACTGAAGCTTTCTTT. Translating it yields CASSYSTGRTEAFF.

The chain couples TRBV6-2 or TRBV6-3 to TRBJ2-7; 8 bases map to TRBD2. V lost 2 bases and J lost 7; bases outside the gene matches: 7. The CDR3 runs to 14 residues. Per germline, CDR1 MNHEY and CDR2 SVGEGT. As DNA, the CDR3 is TGTGCCAGCAGTTACACGGGAGGGCCACAGGAGCAGTACTTC. Translated: CASSYTGGPQEQYF.

V is TRBV29-1 and J is TRBJ2-7; 8 nucleotides match TRBD1. CDR3 size: 11 residues. Germline V lookup: CDR1 SQVTM, CDR2 ANQGSEA. V lost 0 bases to trimming and J lost 9 bases; unmatched junction nucleotides: 1. For the CDR3, the DNA is TGCAGCGTTGAAGACGGGACAGGGCAGTACTTC. This encodes CSVEDGTGQYF.

The chain has TRBV11-2 and TRBJ2-7, with TRBD2 matching 13 bases. V shed 1 base and J 2 bases; nucleotides not matched to a gene: 5. The CDR3 loop spans 17 amino acids. In germline, CDR1 is SGHAT, CDR2 FQNNGV. CDR3 protein: CASSLVGTSGAPYEQYF. For the CDR3, the DNA is TGTGCCAGCAGCTTAGTGGGGACTAGCGGGGCCCCCTACGAGCAGTACTTC.

The chain recombines TRBV6-2 or TRBV6-3 with TRBJ2-7; 11 bases line up with TRBD2. The V gene end was trimmed by 2 bases and the J gene end by 0 bases; junction bases not matched to a gene: 6. CDR1 MNHEY and CDR2 SVGEGT come from the germline V gene. The CDR3 loop spans 17 amino acids. The CDR3 protein is CASSYPPTSGSSYEQYF. CDR3 coding DNA: TGTGCCAGCAGTTACCCCCCCACTAGCGGGAGCTCCTACGAGCAGTACTTC.

The chain recombines TRBV9 with TRBJ1-2; maybe TRBD1 (5 bases). This CDR3 has 14 residues. The germline V gene has CDR1 SGDLS and CDR2 YYNGEE. V was trimmed by 0 bases and J by 0 bases, leaving 6 bases between them. CDR3 in DNA: TGTGCCAGCAGCGTAGGGGGCACTAACTATGGCTACACCTTC. Translated: CASSVGGTNYGYTF.

This chain connects TRBV5-1 to TRBJ2-2; 7 nucleotides agree with TRBD2. The CDR3 extends over 16 amino acids. V dropped 0 bases and J dropped 2; count of bases not matched to a gene: 4. Germline CDR1 and CDR2: SGHRS and YFSETQ. In DNA, the CDR3 is TGCGCCAGCAGCTTGGAAAGCGGGGTAAACACCGGGGAGCTGTTTTTT. Translating gives CASSLESGVNTGELFF.

The chain joins TRBV4-1 to TRBJ1-2; a weak D match, TRBD1 (5 bases). Per germline, CDR1 MGHRA and CDR2 YSYEKL. V was shortened by 3 bases and J by 2 bases, with 13 bases between the two germline ends. The CDR3 sequence is 15 residues long. The CDR3 reads CASSHPIGANYGYTF. The CDR3 region has the DNA TGCGCCAGCAGCCACCCTATTGGGGCCAACTATGGCTACACCTTC.

J is TRBJ1-1 and V is TRBV10-3; D not resolved. The CDR3 sequence is 14 residues long. Trimming cost V 0 bases and J 2 bases, with 7 bases left between them. The germline V gene has CDR1 ENHRY and CDR2 SYGVKD. The CDR3, as DNA: TGTGCCATCAGTGAGTCAGTCAGTAACACTGAAGCTTTCTTT. Amino acids: CAISESVSNTEAFF.

V gene TRBV7-9 combines with J gene TRBJ2-3, with 11 nucleotides matching TRBD2. V trimming: 4 bases; J trimming: 6 bases; junction bases outside the gene matches: 9. Germline V gene sequence: CDR1 SEHNR, CDR2 FQNEAQ (reference sequence). The CDR3 has 16 amino acids. The CDR3: CASSSLAGEHGDTQYF. Here the CDR3 DNA reads TGTGCCAGCAGCTCACTAGCGGGGGAGCACGGGGATACGCAGTATTTT.